This paragraph covers one T cell receptor beta chain sequence. The target antigen is unknown. The data were taken from a study of CD8 T cells in ankylosing spondylitis. V dropped 6 bases and J dropped 3; count of bases not matched to a gene: 4. Germline-derived CDR1 and CDR2 are KGHSH and LQKENI. The CDR3 has 15 residues. 5'-RACE, quantitative and with molecular barcodes, yielded the TCR beta libraries. TCRdb ran MiXCR on the 5' RACE reads and lists one entry per CDR3 protein. The sample shows about 700,000 distinct CDR3 sequences, under 20% of them seen only once. Notes on the study in general: There was a TCR beta motif, made of eight highly homologous variants, that appeared characteristic of ankylosing spondylitis blood. Significant enrichment of disease-linked clones was reportedly seen in matched ankylosing spondylitis synovial fluid. Prior literature has documented some motif variants in synovial fluid and blood from reactive arthritis. CD8+ cells made up the disease-linked clones, which were relatively rare in peripheral blood.

This receptor was identified in a male donor with ankylosing spondylitis. The genes are TRBV18 and TRBJ2-3; 12 nucleotides line up with TRBD2. Sequencing was carried out using blood, either unsorted or a sorted T cell fraction (not recorded which). CDR3: CASSQTSGRTDTQYF. In DNA form, the CDR3 reads TGTGCCAGCTCGCAGACTAGCGGGAGAACAGATACGCAGTATTTT.